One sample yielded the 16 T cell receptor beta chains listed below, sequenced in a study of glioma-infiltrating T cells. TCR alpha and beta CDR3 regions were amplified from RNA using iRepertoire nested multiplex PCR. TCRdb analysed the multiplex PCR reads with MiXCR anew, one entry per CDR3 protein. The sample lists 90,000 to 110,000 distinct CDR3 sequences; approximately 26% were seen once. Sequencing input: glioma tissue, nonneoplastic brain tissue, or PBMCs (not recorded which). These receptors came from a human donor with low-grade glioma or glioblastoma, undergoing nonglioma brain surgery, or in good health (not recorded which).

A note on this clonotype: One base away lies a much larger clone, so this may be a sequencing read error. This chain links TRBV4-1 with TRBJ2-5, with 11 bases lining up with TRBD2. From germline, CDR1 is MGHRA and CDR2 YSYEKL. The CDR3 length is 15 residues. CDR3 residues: CSSSQTSGGGETQYF. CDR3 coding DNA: TGCTCCAGCAGCCAAACTAGCGGGGGCGGGGAGACCCAGTACTTC.

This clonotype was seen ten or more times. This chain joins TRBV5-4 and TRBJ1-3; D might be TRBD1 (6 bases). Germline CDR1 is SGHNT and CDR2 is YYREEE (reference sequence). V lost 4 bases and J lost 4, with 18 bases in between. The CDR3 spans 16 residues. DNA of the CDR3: TGTGCCAGCAGCCCCGGACAGATCGGCCCGGGAAACACCATATATTTT. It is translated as CASSPGQIGPGNTIYF. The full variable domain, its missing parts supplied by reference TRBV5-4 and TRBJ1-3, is ETGVTQSPTHLIKTRGQQVTLRCSSQSGHNTVSWYQQALGQGPQFIFQYYREEENGRGNFPPRFSGLQFPNYSSELNVNALELDDSALYLCASSPGQIGPGNTIYFGEGSWLTVV.

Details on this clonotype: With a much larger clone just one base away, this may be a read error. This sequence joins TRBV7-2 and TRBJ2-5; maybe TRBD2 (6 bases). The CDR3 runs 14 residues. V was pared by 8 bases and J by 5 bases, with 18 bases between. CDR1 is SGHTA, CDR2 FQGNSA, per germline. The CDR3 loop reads CASLKLEGPETQYF. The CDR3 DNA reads TGTGCCAGCCTTAAGCTGGAGGGCCCGGAGACCCAGTACTTC.

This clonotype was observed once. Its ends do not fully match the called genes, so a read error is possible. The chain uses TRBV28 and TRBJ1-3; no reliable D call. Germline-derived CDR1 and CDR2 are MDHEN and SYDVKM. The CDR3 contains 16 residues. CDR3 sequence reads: CTSSFTDTISGNTIYF. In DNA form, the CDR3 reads TGTACCAGCAGTTTCACTGACACGATCTCTGGGAACACCATATATTTT.

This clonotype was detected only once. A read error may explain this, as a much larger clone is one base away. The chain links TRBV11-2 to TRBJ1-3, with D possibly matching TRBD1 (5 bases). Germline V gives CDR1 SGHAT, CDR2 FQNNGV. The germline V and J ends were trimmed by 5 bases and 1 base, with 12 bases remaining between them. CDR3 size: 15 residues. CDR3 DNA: TGTGCCAGCAGCACGACAGTGAGGTCTGGAAACACCATATATTTT. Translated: CASSTTVRSGNTIYF.

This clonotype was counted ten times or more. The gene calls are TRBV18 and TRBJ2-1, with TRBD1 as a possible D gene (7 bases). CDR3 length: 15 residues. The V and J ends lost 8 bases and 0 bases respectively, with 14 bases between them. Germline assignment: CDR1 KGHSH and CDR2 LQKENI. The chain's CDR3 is CASRSGGSSYNEQFF. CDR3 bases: TGTGCCAGCCGTTCAGGGGGGAGCTCCTACAATGAGCAGTTCTTC.

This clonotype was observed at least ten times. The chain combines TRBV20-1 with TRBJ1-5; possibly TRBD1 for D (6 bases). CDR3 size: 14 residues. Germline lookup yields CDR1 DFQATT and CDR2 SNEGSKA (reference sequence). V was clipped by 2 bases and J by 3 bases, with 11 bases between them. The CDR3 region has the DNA TGCAGTGCTAGACGACAGGCCTTCAATCAGCCCCAGCATTTT. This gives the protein CSARRQAFNQPQHF.

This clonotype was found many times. The CDR3 nucleotides are TGTGCCAGCAGCCTCTTAGTCACAGATACGCAGTATTTT. This translates into CASSLLVTDTQYF. This rearrangement joins TRBV14 to TRBJ2-3; D ambiguous. V gave up 4 bases and J gave up 2 bases, with 7 bases separating them. CDR1 is SGHDN, CDR2 FVKESK, per germline. The length of the CDR3 is 13 residues.

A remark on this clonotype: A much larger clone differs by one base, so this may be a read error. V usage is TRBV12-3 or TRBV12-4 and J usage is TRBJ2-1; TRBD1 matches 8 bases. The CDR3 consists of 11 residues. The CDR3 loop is CAGSRTGSKFF. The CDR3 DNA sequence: TGTGCCGGCAGCCGGACAGGGTCTAAGTTCTTC.

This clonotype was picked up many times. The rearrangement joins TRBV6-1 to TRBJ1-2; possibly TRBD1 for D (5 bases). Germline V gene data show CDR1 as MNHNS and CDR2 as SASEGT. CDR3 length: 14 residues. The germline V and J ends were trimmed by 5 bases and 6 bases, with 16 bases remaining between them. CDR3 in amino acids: CASSPQSGSHGYTF. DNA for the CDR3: TGTGCCAGCAGTCCTCAGTCAGGGAGCCATGGCTACACCTTC.

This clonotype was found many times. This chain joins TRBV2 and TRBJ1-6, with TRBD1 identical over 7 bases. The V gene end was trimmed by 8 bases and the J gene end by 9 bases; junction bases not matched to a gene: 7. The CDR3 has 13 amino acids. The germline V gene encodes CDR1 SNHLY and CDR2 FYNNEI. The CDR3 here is CASGQAVRSPLHF. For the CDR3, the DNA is TGTGCCAGCGGACAGGCGGTGCGTTCACCCCTCCACTTT. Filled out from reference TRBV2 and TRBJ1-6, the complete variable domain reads EPEVTQTPSHQVTQMGQEVILRCVPISNHLYFYWYRQILGQKVEFLVSFYNNEISEKSEIFDDQFSVERPDGSNFTLKIRSTKLEDSAMYFCASGQAVRSPLHFGNGTRLTVT.

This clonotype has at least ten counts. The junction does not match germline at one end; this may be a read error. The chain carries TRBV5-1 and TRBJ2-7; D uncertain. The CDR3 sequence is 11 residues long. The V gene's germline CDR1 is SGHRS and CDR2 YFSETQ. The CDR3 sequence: CASSLNYEQYF. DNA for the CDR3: TGTGCCAGCAGCTTAAATTACGAGCAGTACTTC.

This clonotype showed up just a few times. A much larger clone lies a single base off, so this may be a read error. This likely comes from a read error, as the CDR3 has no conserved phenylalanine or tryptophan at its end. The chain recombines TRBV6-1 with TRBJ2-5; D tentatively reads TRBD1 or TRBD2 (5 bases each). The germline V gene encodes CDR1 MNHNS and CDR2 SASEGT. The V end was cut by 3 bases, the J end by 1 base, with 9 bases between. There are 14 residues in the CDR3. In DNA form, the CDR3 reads TGTGCCAGCAGTGACTGGGACGGCCAAGAGACCCAGTACTCC. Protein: CASSDWDGQETQYS.

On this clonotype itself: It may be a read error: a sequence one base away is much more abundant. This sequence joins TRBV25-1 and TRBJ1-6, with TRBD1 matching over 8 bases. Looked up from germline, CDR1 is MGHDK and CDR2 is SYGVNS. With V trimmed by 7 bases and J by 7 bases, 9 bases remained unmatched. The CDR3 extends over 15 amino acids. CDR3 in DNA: TGTGCCAGCATTGTCATGGCAGGGGGCAATTCACCCCTCCACTTT. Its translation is CASIVMAGGNSPLHF.

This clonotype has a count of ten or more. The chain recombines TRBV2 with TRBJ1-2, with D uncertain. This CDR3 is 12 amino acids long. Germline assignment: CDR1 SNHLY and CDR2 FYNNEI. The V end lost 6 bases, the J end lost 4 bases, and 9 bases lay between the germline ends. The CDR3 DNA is TGTGCCAGCAGACCAGGCCTCTATGGCTACACCTTC. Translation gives CASRPGLYGYTF.

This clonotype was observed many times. The CDR3 region is CASSPAVSSTNEKLFF. The CDR3 region has the DNA TGTGCCAGCAGTCCGGCCGTATCCTCAACTAATGAAAAACTGTTTTTT. This chain joins TRBV6-1 and TRBJ1-4; D remains ambiguous. This CDR3 has 16 residues. V lost 5 bases and J 0 bases, leaving 13 bases between the germline ends. The germline gives CDR1 MNHNS, CDR2 SASEGT.